The 18 T cell receptor beta chains reported below all come from one sample, sequenced in a study of T cells after yellow fever vaccination. TCRdb re-analysed the 5' RACE reads in MiXCR, keeping a single row per CDR3 protein. The table records some 350,000 distinct CDR3 sequences, about 4% of them present only once. The sample here was PBMCs, taken 5 days after the yellow fever booster vaccination. Every receptor here comes from a man younger than 30 who received the YFV17D yellow fever vaccine.

This clonotype came up many times. The V call is TRBV3-1, the J call TRBJ2-1, with D possibly being TRBD1 (6 bases). The germline V and J ends were trimmed by 0 bases and 7 bases, with 16 bases remaining between them. Germline V gene data show CDR1 as LGHDT and CDR2 as YNNKEL (reference sequence). This CDR3 has 16 residues. In DNA form, the CDR3 reads TGTGCCAGCAGCCAAGAGAACAGGGTTGAGGGAAATGAGCAGTTCTTC. Translation gives CASSQENRVEGNEQFF.

This chain connects TRBV2 to TRBJ1-4, with D hard to call. Trimming cost V 8 bases and J 3 bases, with 10 bases left between them. The germline V gene has CDR1 SNHLY and CDR2 FYNNEI. This CDR3 region has 13 residues. The CDR3 region has the DNA TGTGCCAGCGGCGTCGGATCTAATGAAAAACTGTTTTTT. Its translation: CASGVGSNEKLFF. Variable domain in full (rest from reference TRBV2 and TRBJ1-4): EPEVTQTPSHQVTQMGQEVILRCVPISNHLYFYWYRQILGQKVEFLVSFYNNEISEKSEIFDDQFSVERPDGSNFTLKIRSTKLEDSAMYFCASGVGSNEKLFFGSGTQLSVL.

This clonotype was recorded at least ten times. The chain employs TRBV6-6 and TRBJ1-3, with D possibly matching TRBD1 (6 bases). Germline lookup yields CDR1 MNHNY and CDR2 SVGAGI (reference sequence). V was trimmed by 6 bases and J by 0 bases, leaving 9 bases between them. The CDR3 contains 14 residues. In DNA form, the CDR3 reads TGTGCCAGCAGCGGGACAAGCTCTGGAAACACCATATATTTT. Encoded protein: CASSGTSSGNTIYF.

This rearrangement joins TRBV7-2 to TRBJ2-5; D tentatively reads TRBD1 or TRBD2 (7 bases each). The V gene's germline CDR1 is SGHTA and CDR2 FQGNSA. V lost 3 bases and J lost 5, with 13 bases in between. The CDR3 sequence is 14 residues long. Here the CDR3 reads CASSLNQGGETQYF. The CDR3 DNA sequence: TGTGCCAGCAGCTTGAATCAGGGGGGGGAGACCCAGTACTTC.

The chain recombines TRBV4-3 with TRBJ2-5; D is perhaps TRBD1 (7 bases). From germline, CDR1 is LGHNA and CDR2 YSLEER. CDR3 length: 16 residues. Between the trimmed V and J ends, which lost 4 bases and 1 base, there was a span of 16 bases. The CDR3 region has the DNA TGCGCCAGCAGCCCAGGGGGGTCCCTAGGCCAAGAGACCCAGTACTTC. It yields the protein CASSPGGSLGQETQYF.

J is TRBJ1-1 and V is TRBV4-1; D not resolved. The germline CDR1 and CDR2 sequences are MGHRA and YSYEKL. The CDR3 covers 13 residues. V was cut by 1 base and J by 5 bases, with 8 bases left in between. CDR3 protein: CASSQVGRTEAFF. The DNA of the CDR3 is TGCGCCAGCAGCCAAGTCGGCAGGACTGAAGCTTTCTTT.

V and J are TRBV24-1 and TRBJ2-4; possibly TRBD1 or TRBD2 for D (6 bases each). V was pared by 4 bases and J by 3 bases, with 15 bases between. There are 16 residues in the CDR3. Looked up from germline, CDR1 is KGHDR and CDR2 is SFDVKD. In nucleotides, the CDR3 is TGTGCCACCAGTGACCCGAGGGGGGTCGGCAAAAACATTCAGTACTTC. Residues: CATSDPRGVGKNIQYF.

This clonotype was recorded many times. The V gene is TRBV20-1, the J gene TRBJ2-5; D is perhaps TRBD2 (6 bases). The V and J ends lost 4 bases and 5 bases respectively, with 20 bases between them. The CDR3 runs to 15 residues. The germline V gene encodes CDR1 DFQATT and CDR2 SNEGSKA (reference sequence). CDR3 sequence (DNA): TGCAGTGCTACACCCCGGGACTGGGGCTGGGAGACCCAGTACTTC. It encodes CSATPRDWGWETQYF.

This clonotype was observed a handful of times. The V gene is TRBV12-3 or TRBV12-4, the J gene TRBJ2-1, with 9 positions matching TRBD2. Losses at the gene ends were 4 bases for V and 10 bases for J; bases not matched to a gene: 5. CDR3 length: 13 residues. As DNA, the CDR3 is TGTGCCAGCAGTTATAGCGGGGGCGGCGAGCAGTTCTTC. The encoded protein is CASSYSGGGEQFF.

The V gene is TRBV20-1, the J gene TRBJ1-3; D not certain. CDR1 is DFQATT and CDR2 is SNEGSKA in the germline V gene (reference sequence). The CDR3 runs 13 residues. Trimming removed 3 bases at V and 2 bases at J, with 8 bases between. CDR3 sequence (DNA): TGCAGTGCTAGTGTTGGGGCTGGAAACACCATATATTTT. Translation: CSASVGAGNTIYF.

This clonotype appeared a few times. The J gene is TRBJ2-2, the V gene TRBV6-5; 9 bases align to TRBD2. Germline CDR1 MNHEY, CDR2 SVGAGI. With V trimmed by 5 bases and J by 6 bases, 7 bases remained unmatched. This CDR3 has 15 amino acids. CDR3 sequence: CASSGWRGGSGELFF. CDR3 coding DNA: TGTGCCAGCAGTGGCTGGCGGGGGGGCTCCGGGGAGCTGTTTTTT.

This clonotype was observed a handful of times. The chain couples TRBV29-1 to TRBJ2-5, with D perhaps TRBD2 (7 bases). CDR1 is SQVTM and CDR2 is ANQGSEA in the germline V gene. The V end was cut by 0 bases, the J end by 2 bases, with 13 bases between. The CDR3 is made up of 15 amino acids. CDR3 residues: CSVEDPRGGQETQYF. CDR3 nucleotides: TGCAGCGTTGAAGACCCCAGGGGAGGGCAAGAGACCCAGTACTTC.

This clonotype was counted a few times. The chain uses TRBV4-2 and TRBJ1-4, with D tentatively TRBD1 (5 bases). V was pared by 4 bases and J by 7 bases, with 19 bases between. The germline CDR1 and CDR2 sequences are LGHNA and YNFKEQ. CDR3 size: 16 residues. In DNA form, the CDR3 reads TGTGCCAGCAGCCTGGGGCAGGCTGAGCATAGTGAAAAACTGTTTTTT. This translates into CASSLGQAEHSEKLFF.

The sample holds many counts of this clonotype. This CDR3 reads CASSTGDYNEQFF. Here the CDR3 DNA reads TGTGCCAGCTCAACCGGGGACTACAATGAGCAGTTCTTC. The rearrangement joins TRBV18 to TRBJ2-1, with D maybe TRBD2 (5 bases). This CDR3 has 13 amino acids. Germline V gives CDR1 KGHSH, CDR2 LQKENI. The V end lost 5 bases, the J end lost 3 bases, and 8 bases lay between the germline ends.

This clonotype showed up just a few times. V and J are TRBV5-1 and TRBJ2-5; D not resolved. This CDR3 has 13 amino acids. Trimming took off 3 bases at V and 4 bases at J, with 10 bases between the two ends. The V gene's germline CDR1 is SGHRS and CDR2 YFSETQ. The CDR3: CASSSGSTETQYF. In nucleotides, the CDR3 is TGCGCCAGCAGCTCCGGTAGCACAGAGACCCAGTACTTC.

The genes are TRBV7-9 and TRBJ2-1, with 11 bases lining up with TRBD2. V was pared by 3 bases and J by 7 bases, with 5 bases of the junction left unmatched. The CDR3 covers 15 residues. Germline V gene sequence: CDR1 SEHNR, CDR2 FQNEAQ (reference sequence). The chain's CDR3 is CASSFPSGGRNEQFF. The CDR3, as DNA: TGTGCCAGCAGCTTTCCTAGCGGGGGGAGGAATGAGCAGTTCTTC.

This clonotype was picked up many times. The chain combines TRBV4-2 with TRBJ2-1; D unclear. Trimming took off 0 bases at V and 4 bases at J, with 4 bases between the two ends. The CDR3 is 13 amino acids. CDR1 and CDR2 (germline): LGHNA, YNFKEQ. The CDR3 nucleotides read TGTGCCAGCAGCCAAGAGGATTACAATGAGCAGTTCTTC. Amino acid sequence: CASSQEDYNEQFF.

This clonotype showed up many times. The CDR3 DNA follows: TGTGCCAGCAGCTCGGATAGCGGGGGTATAGAGACCCAGTACTTC. Translating it yields CASSSDSGGIETQYF. V gene TRBV7-7 combines with J gene TRBJ2-5; 9 bases map to TRBD2. CDR1 is SSHAT and CDR2 is FNYEAQ in the germline V gene (reference sequence). The V and J ends lost 4 bases and 4 bases, in that order; junction bases with no gene match: 7. The CDR3 runs 15 residues. Drawing the rest from reference TRBV7-7 and TRBJ2-5, the complete variable domain is GAGVSQSPRYKVTKRGQDVTLRCDPISSHATLYWYQQALGQGPEFLTYFNYEAQPDKSGLPSDRFSAERPEGSISTLTIQRTEQRDSAMYRCASSSDSGGIETQYFGPGTRLLVL.